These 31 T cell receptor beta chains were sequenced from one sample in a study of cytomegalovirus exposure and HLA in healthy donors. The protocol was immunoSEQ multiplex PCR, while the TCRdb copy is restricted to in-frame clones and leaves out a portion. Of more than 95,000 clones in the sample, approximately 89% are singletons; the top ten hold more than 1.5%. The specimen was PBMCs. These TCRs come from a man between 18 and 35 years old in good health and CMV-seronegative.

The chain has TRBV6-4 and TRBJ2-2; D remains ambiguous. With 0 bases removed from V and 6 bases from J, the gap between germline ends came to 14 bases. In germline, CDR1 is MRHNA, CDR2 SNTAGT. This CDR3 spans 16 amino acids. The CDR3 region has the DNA TGTGCCAGCAGTGACTCGAAGAAACAAAACGCCGGGGAGCTGTTTTTT. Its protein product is CASSDSKKQNAGELFF.

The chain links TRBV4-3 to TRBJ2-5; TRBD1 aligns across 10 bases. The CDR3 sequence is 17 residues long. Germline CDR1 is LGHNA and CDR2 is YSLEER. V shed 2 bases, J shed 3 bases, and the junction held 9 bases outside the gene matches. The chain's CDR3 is CASSQLYSGTGEETQYF. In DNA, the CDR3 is TGCGCCAGCAGCCAACTTTATTCAGGGACAGGGGAAGAGACCCAGTACTTC.

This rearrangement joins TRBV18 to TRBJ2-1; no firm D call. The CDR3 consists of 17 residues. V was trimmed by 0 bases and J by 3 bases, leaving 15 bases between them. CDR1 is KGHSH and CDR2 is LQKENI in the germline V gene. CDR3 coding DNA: TGTGCCAGCTCACCACCGCTTGAGGCCCCTAACTACAATGAGCAGTTCTTC. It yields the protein CASSPPLEAPNYNEQFF.

The CDR3 bases are TGTGCCAGCAGCGCAGACAGCGCCACGAACACCGGGGAGCTGTTTTTT. It encodes CASSADSATNTGELFF. This rearrangement joins TRBV9 to TRBJ2-2; the D gene is possibly TRBD1 (5 bases). The CDR3 consists of 16 residues. The V end lost 3 bases, the J end lost 0 bases, and 12 bases lay between the germline ends. The germline V gene has CDR1 SGDLS and CDR2 YYNGEE.

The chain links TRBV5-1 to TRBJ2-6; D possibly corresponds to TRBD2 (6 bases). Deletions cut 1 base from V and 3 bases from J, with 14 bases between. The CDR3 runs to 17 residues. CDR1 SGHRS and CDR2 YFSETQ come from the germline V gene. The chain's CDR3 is CASSLRGGTYGANVLTF. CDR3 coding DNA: TGCGCCAGCAGCTTGAGAGGAGGGACTTATGGGGCCAACGTCCTGACTTTC.

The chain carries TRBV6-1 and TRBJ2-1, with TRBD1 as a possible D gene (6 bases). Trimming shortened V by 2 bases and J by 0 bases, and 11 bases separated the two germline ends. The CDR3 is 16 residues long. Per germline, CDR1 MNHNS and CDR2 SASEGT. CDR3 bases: TGTGCCAGCAGTGAATGGGGGCAAGGCTCCTACAATGAGCAGTTCTTC. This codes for CASSEWGQGSYNEQFF.

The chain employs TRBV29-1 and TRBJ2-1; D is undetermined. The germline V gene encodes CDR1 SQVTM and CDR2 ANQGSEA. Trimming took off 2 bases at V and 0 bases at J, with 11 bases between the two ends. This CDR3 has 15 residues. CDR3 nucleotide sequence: TGCAGCGTTGAACCTCAGGAATCCTCCTACAATGAGCAGTTCTTC. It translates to CSVEPQESSYNEQFF.

The CDR3 protein is CASFGGETYEQYF. The CDR3 bases are TGTGCCAGCTTCGGGGGGGAGACCTACGAGCAGTACTTC. The V and J genes are TRBV28 and TRBJ2-7; TRBD2 agrees at 8 bases. Germline CDR1 reads MDHEN; CDR2 reads SYDVKM. The CDR3 is 13 amino acids. J lost 2 bases, V lost 8 bases, and 5 bases had no gene match.

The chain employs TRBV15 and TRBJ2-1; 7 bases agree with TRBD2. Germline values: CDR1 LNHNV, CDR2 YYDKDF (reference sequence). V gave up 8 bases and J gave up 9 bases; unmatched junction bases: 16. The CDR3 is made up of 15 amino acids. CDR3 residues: CATGRDLEALGEQFF. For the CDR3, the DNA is TGTGCCACCGGGAGGGACTTAGAGGCTTTGGGTGAGCAGTTCTTC.

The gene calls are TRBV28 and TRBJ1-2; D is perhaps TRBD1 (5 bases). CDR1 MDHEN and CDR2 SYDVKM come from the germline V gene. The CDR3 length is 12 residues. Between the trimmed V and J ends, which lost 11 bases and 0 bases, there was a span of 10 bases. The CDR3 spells CAATTANYGYTF. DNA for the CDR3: TGTGCCGCAACGACAGCTAACTATGGCTACACCTTC.

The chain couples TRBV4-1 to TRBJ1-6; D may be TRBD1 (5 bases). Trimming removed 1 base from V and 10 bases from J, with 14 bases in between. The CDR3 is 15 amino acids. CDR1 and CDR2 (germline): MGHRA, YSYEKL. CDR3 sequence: CASSQVDSESSPLHF. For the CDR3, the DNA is TGCGCCAGCAGCCAAGTTGACAGCGAAAGCTCACCCCTCCACTTT.

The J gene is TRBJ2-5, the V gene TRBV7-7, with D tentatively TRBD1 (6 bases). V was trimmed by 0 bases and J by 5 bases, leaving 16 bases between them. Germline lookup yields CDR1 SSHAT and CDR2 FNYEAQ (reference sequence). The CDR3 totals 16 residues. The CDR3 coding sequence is TGTGCCAGCAGCTTAGCAGGAACACAGGGTTGGGAGACCCAGTACTTC. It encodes CASSLAGTQGWETQYF.

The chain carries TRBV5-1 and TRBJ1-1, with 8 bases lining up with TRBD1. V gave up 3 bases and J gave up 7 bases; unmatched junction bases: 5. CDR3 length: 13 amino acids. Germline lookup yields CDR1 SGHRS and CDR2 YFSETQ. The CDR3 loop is CASSYGQGGEAFF. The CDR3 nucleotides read TGCGCCAGCAGCTACGGACAGGGCGGTGAAGCTTTCTTT.

DNA for the CDR3: TGCGCCAGCGGAAAAACCCACACGACAGGTACCACCGGGGAGCTGTTTTTT. Amino acids: CASGKTHTTGTTGELFF. The chain is built from TRBV10-2 and TRBJ2-2, with D possibly TRBD1 on 6 matching bases. V was trimmed by 8 bases and J by 4 bases, leaving 23 bases between them. The CDR3 has 17 amino acids. The germline gives CDR1 WSHSY, CDR2 SAAADI.

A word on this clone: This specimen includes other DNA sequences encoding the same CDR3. CDR3 protein: CASSLIAYEQYF. CDR3 sequence (DNA): TGTGCCAGCAGTTTAATCGCCTACGAGCAGTACTTC. J is TRBJ2-7 and V is TRBV28; D remains unclear. Germline values: CDR1 MDHEN, CDR2 SYDVKM. The CDR3 runs 12 residues. V lost 2 bases to trimming and J lost 2 bases, with 4 bases between them.

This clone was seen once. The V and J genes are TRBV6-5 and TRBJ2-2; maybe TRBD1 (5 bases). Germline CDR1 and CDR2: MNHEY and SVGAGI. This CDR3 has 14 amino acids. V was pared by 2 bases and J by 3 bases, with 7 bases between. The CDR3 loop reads CASSYRGDTGELFF. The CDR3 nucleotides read TGTGCCAGCAGTTACAGGGGCGACACCGGGGAGCTGTTTTTT.

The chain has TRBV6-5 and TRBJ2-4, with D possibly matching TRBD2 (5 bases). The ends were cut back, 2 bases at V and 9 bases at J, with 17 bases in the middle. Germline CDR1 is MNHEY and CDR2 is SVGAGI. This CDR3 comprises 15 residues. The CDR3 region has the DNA TGTGCCAGCAGTTACACACTCGGAAAAGGAGGCATTCAGTACTTC. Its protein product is CASSYTLGKGGIQYF.

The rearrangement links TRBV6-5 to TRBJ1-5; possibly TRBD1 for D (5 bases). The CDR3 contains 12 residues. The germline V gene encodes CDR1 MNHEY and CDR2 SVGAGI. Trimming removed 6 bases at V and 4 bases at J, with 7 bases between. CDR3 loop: CASRAGNQPQHF. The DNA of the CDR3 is TGTGCCAGCAGAGCAGGGAATCAGCCCCAGCATTTT.

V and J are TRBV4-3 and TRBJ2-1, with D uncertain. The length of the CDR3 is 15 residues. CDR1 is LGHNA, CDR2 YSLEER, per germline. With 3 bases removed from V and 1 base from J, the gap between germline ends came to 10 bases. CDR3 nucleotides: TGCGCCAGCAGCCAGGGTCAGGTTTCCTACAATGAGCAGTTCTTC. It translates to CASSQGQVSYNEQFF.

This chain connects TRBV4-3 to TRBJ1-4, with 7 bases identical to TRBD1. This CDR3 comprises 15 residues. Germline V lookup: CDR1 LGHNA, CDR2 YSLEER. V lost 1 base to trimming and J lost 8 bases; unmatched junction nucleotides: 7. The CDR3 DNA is TGCGCCAGCAGCCAAGTGTACAGGGGAAGAGAAAAACTGTTTTTT. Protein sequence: CASSQVYRGREKLFF.

The CDR3 reads CASSFTLAGNEQFF. The CDR3 DNA sequence: TGCGCCAGCAGCTTTACACTAGCAGGTAATGAGCAGTTCTTC. The chain couples TRBV5-1 to TRBJ2-1, with D perhaps TRBD2 (6 bases). The CDR3 has 14 amino acids. The germline CDR1 and CDR2 sequences are SGHRS and YFSETQ. V lost 2 bases, J lost 7 bases, and 13 bases lay in between. Based on the CDR3 plus reference TRBV5-1 and TRBJ2-1, the full variable domain is KAGVTQTPRYLIKTRGQQVTLSCSPISGHRSVSWYQQTPGQGLQFLFEYFSETQRNKGNFPGRFSGRQFSNSRSEMNVSTLELGDSALYLCASSFTLAGNEQFFGPGTRLTVL.

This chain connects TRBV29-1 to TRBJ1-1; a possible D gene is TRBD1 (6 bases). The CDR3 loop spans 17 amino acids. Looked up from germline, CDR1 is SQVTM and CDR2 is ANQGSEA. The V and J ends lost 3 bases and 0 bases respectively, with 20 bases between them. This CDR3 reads CSVEGAKKGSMNTEAFF. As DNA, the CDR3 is TGCAGCGTTGAGGGGGCGAAGAAGGGCTCAATGAACACTGAAGCTTTCTTT. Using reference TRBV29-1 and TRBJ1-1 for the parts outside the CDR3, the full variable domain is SAVISQKPSRDICQRGTSLTIQCQVDSQVTMMFWYRQQPGQSLTLIATANQGSEATYESGFVIDKFPISRPNLTFSTLTVSNMSPEDSSIYLCSVEGAKKGSMNTEAFFGQGTRLTVV.

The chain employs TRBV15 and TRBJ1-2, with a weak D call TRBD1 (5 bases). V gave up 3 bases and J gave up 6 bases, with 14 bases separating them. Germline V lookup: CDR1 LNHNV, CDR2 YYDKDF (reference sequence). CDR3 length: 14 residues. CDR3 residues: CATSRTAAVDGYTF. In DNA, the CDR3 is TGTGCCACCAGCAGGACAGCTGCTGTAGATGGCTACACCTTC.

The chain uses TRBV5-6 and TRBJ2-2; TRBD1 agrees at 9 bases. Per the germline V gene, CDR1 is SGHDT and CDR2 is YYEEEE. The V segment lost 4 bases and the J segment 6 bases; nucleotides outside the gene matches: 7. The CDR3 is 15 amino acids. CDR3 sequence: CASSLGTGRAGELFF. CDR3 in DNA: TGTGCCAGCAGCCTTGGGACAGGGCGGGCCGGGGAGCTGTTTTTT.

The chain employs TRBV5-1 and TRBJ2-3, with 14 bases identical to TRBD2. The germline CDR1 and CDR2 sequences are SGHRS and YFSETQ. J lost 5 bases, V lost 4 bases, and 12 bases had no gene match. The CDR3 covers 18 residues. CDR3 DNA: TGCGCCAGCAGCGGGACTAGCGGGAGCGGCCCCGGGGAAGATACGCAGTATTTT. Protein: CASSGTSGSGPGEDTQYF.

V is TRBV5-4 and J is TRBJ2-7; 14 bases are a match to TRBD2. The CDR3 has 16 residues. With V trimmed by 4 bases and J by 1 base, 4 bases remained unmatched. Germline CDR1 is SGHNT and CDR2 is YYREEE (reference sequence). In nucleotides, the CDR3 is TGTGCCAGCAGCCTGGGACTAGCGGGAGCTTCCTACGAGCAGTACTTC. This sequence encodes CASSLGLAGASYEQYF.

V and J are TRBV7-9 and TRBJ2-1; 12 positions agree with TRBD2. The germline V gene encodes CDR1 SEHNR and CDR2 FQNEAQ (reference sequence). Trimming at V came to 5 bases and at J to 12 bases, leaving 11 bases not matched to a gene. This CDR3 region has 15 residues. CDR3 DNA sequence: TGTGCCAGCAGCCCGCCTAGCGGGAGGGATCTGTCGCAGTTCTTC. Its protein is CASSPPSGRDLSQFF. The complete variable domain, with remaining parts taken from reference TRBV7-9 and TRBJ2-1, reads DTGVSQNPRHKITKRGQNVTFRCDPISEHNRLYWYRQTLGQGPEFLTYFQNEAQLEKSRLLSDRFSAERPKGSFSTLEIQRTEQGDSAMYLCASSPPSGRDLSQFFGPGTRLTVL.

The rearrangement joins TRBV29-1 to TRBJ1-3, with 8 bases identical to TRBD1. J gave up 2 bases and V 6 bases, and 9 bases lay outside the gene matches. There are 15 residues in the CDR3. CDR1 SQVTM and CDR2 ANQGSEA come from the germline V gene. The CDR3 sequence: CSVLTTGATGNTIYF. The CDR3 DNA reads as TGCAGCGTCCTAACGACAGGGGCGACTGGAAACACCATATATTTT. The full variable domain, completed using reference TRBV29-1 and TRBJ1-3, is SAVISQKPSRDICQRGTSLTIQCQVDSQVTMMFWYRQQPGQSLTLIATANQGSEATYESGFVIDKFPISRPNLTFSTLTVSNMSPEDSSIYLCSVLTTGATGNTIYFGEGSWLTVV.

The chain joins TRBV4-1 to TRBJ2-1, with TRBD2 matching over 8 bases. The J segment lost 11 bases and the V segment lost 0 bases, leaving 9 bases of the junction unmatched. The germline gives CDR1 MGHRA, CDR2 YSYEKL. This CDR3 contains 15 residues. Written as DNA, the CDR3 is TGCGCCAGCAGCCAAGAATCGGCTAGCGGGCGACAGCAGTTCTTC. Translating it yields CASSQESASGRQQFF.

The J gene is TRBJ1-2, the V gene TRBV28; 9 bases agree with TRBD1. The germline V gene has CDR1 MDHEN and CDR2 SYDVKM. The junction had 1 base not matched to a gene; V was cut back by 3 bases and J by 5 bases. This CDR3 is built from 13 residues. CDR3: CASSFGTGYGYTF. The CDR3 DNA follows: TGTGCCAGCAGTTTTGGGACAGGGTATGGCTACACCTTC.

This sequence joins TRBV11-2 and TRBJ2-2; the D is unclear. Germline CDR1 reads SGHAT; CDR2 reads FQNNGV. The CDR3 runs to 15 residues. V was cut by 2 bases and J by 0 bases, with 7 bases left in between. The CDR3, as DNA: TGTGCCAGCAGCTTACAGCTAGCGAACACCGGGGAGCTGTTTTTT. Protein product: CASSLQLANTGELFF.